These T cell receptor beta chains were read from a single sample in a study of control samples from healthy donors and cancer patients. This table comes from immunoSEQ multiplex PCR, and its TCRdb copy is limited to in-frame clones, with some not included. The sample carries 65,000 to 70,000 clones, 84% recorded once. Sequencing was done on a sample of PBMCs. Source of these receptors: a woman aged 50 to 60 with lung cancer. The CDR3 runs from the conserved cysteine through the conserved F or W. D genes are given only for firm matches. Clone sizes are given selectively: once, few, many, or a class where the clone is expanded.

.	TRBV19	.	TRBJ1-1	CASSINAGAITEAFF	TGTGCCAGTAGTATAAATGCAGGCGCGATCACTGAAGCTTTCTTT
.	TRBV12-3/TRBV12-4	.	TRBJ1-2	CASTLEQAEGYTF	TGTGCCAGCACCCTGGAGCAGGCAGAGGGCTACACCTTC
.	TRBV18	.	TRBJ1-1	CASSTAGVTNTEAFF	TGTGCCAGCTCAACAGCAGGGGTTACCAACACTGAAGCTTTCTTT
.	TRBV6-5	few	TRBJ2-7	CASSLKNEQYF	TGTGCCAGCAGCCTTAAAAACGAGCAGTACTTC
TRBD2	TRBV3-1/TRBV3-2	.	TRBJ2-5	CASSQDGIAGGETQYF	TGTGCCAGCAGCCAAGACGGGATAGCGGGGGGAGAGACCCAGTACTTC
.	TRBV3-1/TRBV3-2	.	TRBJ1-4	CASSQSISAYEKLFF	TGTGCCAGCAGCCAATCTATCTCGGCCTATGAAAAACTGTTTTTT
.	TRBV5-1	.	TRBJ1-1	CASSLERGTTEAFF	TGCGCCAGCAGCTTGGAGCGGGGAACCACTGAAGCTTTCTTT
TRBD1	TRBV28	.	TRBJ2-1	CASRAAQGVYNEQFF	TGTGCCAGCAGGGCCGCACAGGGGGTCTACAATGAGCAGTTCTTC
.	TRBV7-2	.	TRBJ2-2	CASSQGGTTGELFF	TGTGCCAGCAGCCAGGGAGGCACCACCGGGGAGCTGTTTTTT
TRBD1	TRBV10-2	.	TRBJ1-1	CASRADRAEAFF	TGCGCCAGCAGAGCGGACAGGGCTGAAGCTTTCTTT
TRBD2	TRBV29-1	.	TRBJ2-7	CSVQGDRTSGIPYEQYF	TGCAGCGTTCAGGGGGACCGGACTAGCGGTATTCCCTACGAGCAGTACTTC
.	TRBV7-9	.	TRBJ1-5	CASSLGAQPQHF	TGTGCCAGCAGCTTAGGGGCTCAGCCCCAGCATTTT
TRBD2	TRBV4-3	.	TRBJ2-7	CASSPGLAAYEQYF	TGCGCCAGCAGCCCGGGACTAGCGGCCTACGAGCAGTACTTC
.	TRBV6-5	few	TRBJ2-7	CASSWTEAYEQYF	TGTGCCAGCTCTTGGACAGAGGCCTACGAGCAGTACTTC
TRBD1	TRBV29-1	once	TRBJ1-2	CSVETGESWGYTF	TGCAGCGTTGAGACAGGGGAAAGCTGGGGCTACACCTTC
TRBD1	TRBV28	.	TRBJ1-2	CASKSDRYLYGYTF	TGTGCCAGCAAATCGGACAGGTACCTCTATGGCTACACCTTC
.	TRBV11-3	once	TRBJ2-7	CASSFLTYEQYF	TGTGCCAGCAGCTTCTTAACCTACGAGCAGTACTTC
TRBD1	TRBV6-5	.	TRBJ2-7	CASSYGTGDIYEQYF	TGTGCCAGCAGTTACGGGACAGGGGATATCTACGAGCAGTACTTC
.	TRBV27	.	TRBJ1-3	CASSSLAKSGNTIYF	TGTGCCAGCAGTTCCCTAGCGAAATCTGGAAACACCATATATTTT
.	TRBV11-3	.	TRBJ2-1	CASSLRVSYNEQFF	TGTGCCAGCAGCTTAAGGGTCTCCTACAATGAGCAGTTCTTC
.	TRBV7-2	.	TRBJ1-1	CASSLVPGPGTEAFF	TGTGCCAGCAGCTTAGTCCCGGGACCGGGCACTGAAGCTTTCTTT
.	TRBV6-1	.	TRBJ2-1	CASSDVSSYNEQFF	TGTGCCAGCAGTGATGTGAGCTCCTACAATGAGCAGTTCTTC
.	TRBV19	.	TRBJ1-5	CASSYTGNQPQHF	TGTGCCAGTAGTTACACAGGCAATCAGCCCCAGCATTTT
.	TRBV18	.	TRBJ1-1	CASSSTPGRTEAFF	TGTGCCAGCTCCTCCACGCCGGGGAGGACTGAAGCTTTCTTT
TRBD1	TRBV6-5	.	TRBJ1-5	CASTGGSNQPQHF	TGTGCCAGTACAGGGGGAAGCAATCAGCCCCAGCATTTT
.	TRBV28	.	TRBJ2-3	CASSSPGNRGTDTQYF	TGTGCCAGCAGCTCCCCTGGGAACAGGGGCACAGATACGCAGTATTTT
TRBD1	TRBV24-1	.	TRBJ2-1	CATSGTANEQFF	TGTGCCACCTCCGGGACAGCAAACGAGCAGTTCTTC
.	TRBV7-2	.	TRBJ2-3	CASSLARGTDTQYF	TGTGCCAGCAGCTTAGCGCGGGGAACAGATACGCAGTATTTT
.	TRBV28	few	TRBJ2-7	CASRSEYEQYF	TGTGCCAGCAGATCAGAGTACGAGCAGTACTTC
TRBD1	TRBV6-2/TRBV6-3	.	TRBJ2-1	CASSGPGQGAVGQFF	TGTGCCAGCAGTGGACCGGGACAGGGGGCGGTGGGGCAGTTCTTC
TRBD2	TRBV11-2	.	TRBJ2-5	CASSLGLAEETQYF	TGTGCCAGCAGCTTAGGACTAGCGGAAGAGACCCAGTACTTC
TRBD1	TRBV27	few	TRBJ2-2	CASSHRGSNTGELFF	TGTGCCAGCAGTCACAGGGGCTCCAACACCGGGGAGCTGTTTTTT
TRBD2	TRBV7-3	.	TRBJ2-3	CASSLIGGGPPDTQYF	TGTGCCAGCAGCTTAATCGGGGGGGGCCCCCCCGATACGCAGTATTTT
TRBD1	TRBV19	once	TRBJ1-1	CASSIKAGGLNTEAFF	TGTGCCAGTAGTATAAAGGCAGGGGGCCTGAACACTGAAGCTTTCTTT
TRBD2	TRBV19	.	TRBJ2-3	CASSRGGLADTQYF	TGTGCCAGTAGCCGGGGGGGGTTAGCAGATACGCAGTATTTT
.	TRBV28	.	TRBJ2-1	CASSLGPNQFF	TGTGCCAGCAGTTTAGGCCCCAACCAGTTCTTC
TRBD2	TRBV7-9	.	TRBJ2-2	CASSGTSGSTGELFF	TGTGCCAGCAGCGGAACTAGCGGGTCCACCGGGGAGCTGTTTTTT
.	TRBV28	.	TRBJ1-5	CASSWGALQPQHF	TGTGCCAGCAGCTGGGGAGCGCTACAGCCCCAGCATTTT
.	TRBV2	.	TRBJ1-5	CASTLSRGNQPQHF	TGTGCCAGCACTCTTAGTAGGGGTAATCAGCCCCAGCATTTT
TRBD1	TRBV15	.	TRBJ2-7	CATSRGETGAYEQYF	TGTGCCACCAGCAGAGGGGAGACAGGGGCCTACGAGCAGTACTTC
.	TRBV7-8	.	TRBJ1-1	CASSLLGGNTEAFF	TGTGCCAGCAGCTTATTAGGAGGGAACACTGAAGCTTTCTTT
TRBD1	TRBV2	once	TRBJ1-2	CASSGDREEYGYTF	TGTGCCAGCAGCGGGGACAGGGAAGAGTATGGCTACACCTTC
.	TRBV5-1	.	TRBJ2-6	CASSWQGSSGANVLTF	TGCGCCAGCAGTTGGCAGGGGAGCTCTGGGGCCAACGTCCTGACTTTC
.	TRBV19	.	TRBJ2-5	CASSTANRVQETQYF	TGTGCCAGTAGTACGGCGAACAGAGTACAAGAGACCCAGTACTTC
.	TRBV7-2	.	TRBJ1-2	CASSLQGAVGYTF	TGTGCCAGCAGCTTACAGGGAGCCGTTGGCTACACCTTC
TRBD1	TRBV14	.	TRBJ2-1	CASSPGQENEQFF	TGTGCCAGCAGCCCCGGACAGGAGAATGAGCAGTTCTTC
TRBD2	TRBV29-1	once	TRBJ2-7	CSVRAGGYEQYF	TGCAGCGTCAGAGCGGGGGGATACGAGCAGTACTTC
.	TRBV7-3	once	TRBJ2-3	CASSLTGGSSTDTQYF	TGTGCCAGCAGCTTAACTGGGGGGTCTAGCACAGATACGCAGTATTTT
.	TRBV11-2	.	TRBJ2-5	CASSLSATGETQYF	TGTGCCAGCAGCTTATCCGCAACGGGGGAGACCCAGTACTTC
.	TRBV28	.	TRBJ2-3	CASGLDLRGRSTDTQYF	TGTGCCAGCGGCCTCGACTTGCGGGGGCGAAGTACAGATACGCAGTATTTT
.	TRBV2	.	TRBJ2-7	CASSSLYEQYF	TGTGCCAGCAGTTCTCTTTACGAGCAGTACTTC
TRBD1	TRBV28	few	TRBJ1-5	CASSFYGQGAEQPQHF	TGTGCCAGCAGTTTTTACGGACAGGGGGCGGAACAGCCCCAGCATTTT
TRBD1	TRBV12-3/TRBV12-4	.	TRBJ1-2	CASRGGQFDGYTF	TGTGCCAGCAGGGGGGGACAGTTCGATGGCTACACCTTC
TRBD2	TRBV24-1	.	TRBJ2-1	CATSDFSRGAGNEQFF	TGTGCCACCAGTGATTTTTCGCGGGGGGCTGGGAATGAGCAGTTCTTC
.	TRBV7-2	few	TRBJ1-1	CASSSPFAGHPNTEAFF	TGTGCCAGCAGCAGCCCCTTTGCGGGACACCCGAACACTGAAGCTTTCTTT
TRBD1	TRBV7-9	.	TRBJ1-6	CASSQGTENSPLHF	TGTGCCAGCAGCCAAGGGACAGAGAATTCACCCCTCCACTTT